The 10 T cell receptor beta chains below come from one sample, sequenced in a study of cytomegalovirus exposure and HLA in healthy donors. The PCR had 60 Vbeta and 13 Jbeta primers. Sequenced by immunoSEQ multiplex PCR; TCRdb stores in-frame clones only, minus some. The table records 170,000 or so clones, approximately 82% of them present only once. Sequenced material: PBMCs. These receptors were collected from a young woman in good health and CMV-seronegative.

The V call is TRBV6-6, the J call TRBJ1-5, with TRBD1 identical over 9 bases. From germline, CDR1 is MNHNY and CDR2 SVGAGI (reference sequence). The CDR3 sequence is 14 residues long. V was pared by 6 bases and J by 6 bases, with 6 bases of the junction left unmatched. DNA for the CDR3: TGTGCCAGCAGCTCTAGGGACAGGGCTCAGCCCCAGCATTTT. Encoded protein: CASSSRDRAQPQHF.

The chain is built from TRBV2 and TRBJ1-2; TRBD1 aligns across 11 bases. This CDR3 is 17 amino acids long. Per the germline V gene, CDR1 is SNHLY and CDR2 is FYNNEI. V lost 8 bases and J lost 2; bases outside the gene matches: 13. CDR3 in amino acids: CASLGPPGQGGNYGYTF. In DNA form, the CDR3 reads TGTGCCAGCTTAGGGCCACCGGGACAGGGGGGGAACTATGGCTACACCTTC.

V gene TRBV9 combines with J gene TRBJ2-2; 7 bases align to TRBD2. The V gene end was trimmed by 2 bases and the J gene end by 0 bases; junction bases not matched to a gene: 4. The germline CDR1 and CDR2 sequences are SGDLS and YYNGEE. CDR3 length: 16 residues. The CDR3 DNA reads TGTGCCAGCAGCGTTGAGCTAGCGGCGAACACCGGGGAGCTGTTTTTT. The encoded protein is CASSVELAANTGELFF.

The J gene is TRBJ2-5, the V gene TRBV5-5; perhaps TRBD1 as D (6 bases). Looked up from germline, CDR1 is SGHKS and CDR2 is YYEKEE (reference sequence). The CDR3 contains 14 residues. Trimming took off 5 bases at V and 2 bases at J, with 13 bases between the two ends. This CDR3 reads CASSRTVVQETQYF. CDR3 in DNA: TGTGCCAGCAGTAGGACAGTCGTACAAGAGACCCAGTACTTC.

The genes are TRBV7-2 and TRBJ2-7; the D gene is possibly TRBD2 (6 bases). V was pared by 5 bases and J by 0 bases, with 14 bases between. CDR3 length equals 15 residues. Germline V lookup: CDR1 SGHTA, CDR2 FQGNSA. CDR3: CASSPGGGDSYEQYF. For the CDR3, the DNA is TGTGCCAGCAGCCCCGGGGGTGGGGACTCCTACGAGCAGTACTTC.

V gene TRBV7-9 combines with J gene TRBJ2-7; perhaps TRBD1 as D (5 bases). The V gene lost 5 bases and the J gene lost 4 bases, with 9 bases spanning the gap. The CDR3 consists of 12 residues. Germline V gene data show CDR1 as SEHNR and CDR2 as FQNEAQ (reference sequence). Here the CDR3 reads CASSPTEYEQYF. The CDR3 DNA reads TGTGCCAGCAGCCCGACAGAATACGAGCAGTACTTC.

V gene TRBV7-8 combines with J gene TRBJ2-7; the match to TRBD2 covers 8 bases. CDR1 is SGHVS, CDR2 FQNEAQ, per germline. This CDR3 comprises 11 residues. V was pared by 6 bases and J by 9 bases, with 4 bases of the junction left unmatched. The CDR3 sequence is CASSSGEGQYF. The CDR3 DNA reads as TGTGCCAGCAGTAGCGGGGAAGGGCAGTACTTC.

The chain is built from TRBV7-9 and TRBJ1-5; possibly TRBD1 for D (5 bases). Germline V lookup: CDR1 SEHNR, CDR2 FQNEAQ (reference sequence). This CDR3 region has 15 residues. Trimming left V 1 base short and J 2 bases short, with 9 bases between. CDR3 nucleotides: TGTGCCAGCAGCTTAGGAGGAGGGGGCAATCAGCCCCAGCATTTT. It yields the protein CASSLGGGGNQPQHF.

V gene TRBV6-1 combines with J gene TRBJ2-3; D is ambiguous. This CDR3 region has 12 residues. V dropped 6 bases and J dropped 5 bases, with 9 bases sitting between them. Germline values: CDR1 MNHNS, CDR2 SASEGT. CDR3: CASSTFRDTQYF. The DNA for the CDR3 is TGTGCCAGCAGCACTTTTAGAGATACGCAGTATTTT.

The chain carries TRBV7-2 and TRBJ2-7, with TRBD2 matching 9 bases. From germline, CDR1 is SGHTA and CDR2 FQGNSA. Losses at the gene ends were 5 bases for V and 4 bases for J; bases not matched to a gene: 12. CDR3 length: 16 residues. CDR3 bases: TGTGCCAGCAGCACACGCATATCTAGCGGGAATTACGAGCAGTACTTC. Translation gives CASSTRISSGNYEQYF.